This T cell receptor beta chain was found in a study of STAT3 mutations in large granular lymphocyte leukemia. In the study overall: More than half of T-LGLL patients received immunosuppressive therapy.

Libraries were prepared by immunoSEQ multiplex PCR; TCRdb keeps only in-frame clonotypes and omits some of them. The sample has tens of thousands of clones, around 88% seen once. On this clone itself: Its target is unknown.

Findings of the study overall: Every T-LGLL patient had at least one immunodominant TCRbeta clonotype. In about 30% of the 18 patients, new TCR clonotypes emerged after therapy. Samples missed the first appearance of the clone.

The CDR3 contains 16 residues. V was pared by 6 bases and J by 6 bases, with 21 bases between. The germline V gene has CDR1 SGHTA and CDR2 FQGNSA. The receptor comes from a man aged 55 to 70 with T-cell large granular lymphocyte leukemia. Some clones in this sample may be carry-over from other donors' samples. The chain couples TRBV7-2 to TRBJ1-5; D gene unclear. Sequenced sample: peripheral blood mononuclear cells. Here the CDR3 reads CASSPAGWGTTQPQHF. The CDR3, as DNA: TGTGCCAGCAGTCCCGCGGGATGGGGTACAACTCAGCCCCAGCATTTT.